Listed below are T cell receptor beta chains from one sample, sequenced in a study of blood T cell repertoires in COVID-19. Using immunoSEQ multiplex PCR, the repertoire was profiled, and TCRdb retains in-frame clones only, with some absent. The sample shows some 30,000 clones, roughly 90% of them seen only once. The sample taken for sequencing was peripheral blood. The receptors shown here come from a human donor in a cohort sampled during active COVID-19. The CDR3 runs from the conserved cysteine through the conserved F or W. D genes are given only for firm matches. Rows give clone size only sometimes, using once, few, many, or a class for an expanded clone.

>NA|TRBJ2-3|TRBV7-9|NA
TGTGCCAGCAGCTTAGATCCTAGCCTGGATACGCAGTATTTT
CASSLDPSLDTQYF
>NA|TRBJ2-2|TRBV9|NA
TGTGCCAGCAGCCCCCGGGAGTCCGGGGAGCTGTTTTTT
CASSPRESGELFF
>NA|TRBJ2-1|TRBV28|TRBD2
TGTGCCAGCAGTAGCGGGGGGGGCTCCTACAATGAGCAGTTCTTC
CASSSGGGSYNEQFF
>NA|TRBJ1-6|TRBV15|NA
TGTGCCACCAGAAGAATTGAGTATAATTCACCCCTCCACTTT
CATRRIEYNSPLHF
>NA|TRBJ2-1|TRBV19|TRBD2
TGTGCCAGTAATGTGGGGACTAGCGGGGGCGGTGAGCAGTTCTTC
CASNVGTSGGGEQFF
>few|TRBJ1-1|TRBV18|NA
TGTGCCAGCTCACCCGCGACAAAGAACACTGAAGCTTTCTTT
CASSPATKNTEAFF
>NA|TRBJ2-2|TRBV7-9|NA
TGTGCCAGCAGCTGGAGCGTTGGGGAGCTGTTTTTT
CASSWSVGELFF
>once|TRBJ1-3|TRBV27|NA
TGTGCCAGCCACTTTATTCTTGCCCCTGGAAACACCATATATTTT
CASHFILAPGNTIYF
>NA|TRBJ1-4|TRBV4-3|NA
TGCGCCAGCAGCCAAGAGAGGGCGGGGAAACTGTTTTTT
CASSQERAGKLFF
>few|TRBJ2-1|TRBV4-2|NA
TGTGCCAGCAGCCAGGAGACTAGGGGCAATGAGCAGTTCTTC
CASSQETRGNEQFF
>NA|TRBJ2-1|TRBV6-6|TRBD2
TGTGCCAGCAACGCGGGGGGGCCCTACAATGAGCAGTTCTTC
CASNAGGPYNEQFF
>NA|TRBJ2-7|TRBV5-8|NA
TGTGCCAGCAGCTTGGCGAGGGCCGAGCAGTACTTC
CASSLARAEQYF
>NA|TRBJ1-2|TRBV19|TRBD1
TGTGCCAGTAGTATCGGTGGCAGGGGGCTTTATGGCTACACCTTC
CASSIGGRGLYGYTF
>NA|TRBJ2-3|TRBV30|TRBD2
TGTGCCTGGAGTGTAGAGGCGGGGGATTTGGATACGCAGTATTTT
CAWSVEAGDLDTQYF
>NA|TRBJ1-3|TRBV2|TRBD1
TGTGCCAGCACTGAGGGACAGGGAATCTCTGGAAACACCATATATTTT
CASTEGQGISGNTIYF
>NA|TRBJ1-1|TRBV6-5|NA
TGTGCCAGCCGGGTATCAGGGGCGGTGACTGAAGCTTTCTTT
CASRVSGAVTEAFF
>NA|TRBJ1-1|TRBV2|TRBD1
TGTGCCAGCAGTGGGACAGGGGGTTGGAACACTGAAGCTTTCTTT
CASSGTGGWNTEAFF
>NA|TRBJ2-3|TRBV28|NA
TGTGCCAGCAGCCCGGGGGGCCGCACAGATACGCAGTATTTT
CASSPGGRTDTQYF
>few|TRBJ1-6|TRBV30|NA
TGTGCCTGGAGTGTACAAGATAATTCACCCCTCCACTTT
CAWSVQDNSPLHF
>NA|TRBJ1-4|TRBV3-1/TRBV3-2|NA
TGTGCCAGCAGCCAAGATGGCCGTTACGGGGGTTTGGTAGGGGCTAATGAAAAACTGTTTTTT
CASSQDGRYGGLVGANEKLFF
>NA|TRBJ2-2|TRBV3-1/TRBV3-2|NA
TGTGCCAGCAGCCAATTCAGGGGCGCCGGCACCGGGGAGCTGTTTTTT
CASSQFRGAGTGELFF
>NA|TRBJ2-1|TRBV19|NA
TGTGCCAGTAGTATCACCCAGGGGAGCAATGAGCAGTTCTTC
CASSITQGSNEQFF
>NA|TRBJ1-5|TRBV10-3|NA
TGTGCCATCAGTGAGATATTTGATCAGCCCCAGCATTTT
CAISEIFDQPQHF
>NA|TRBJ2-7|TRBV19|TRBD1
TGTGCCAGTAGTATCGAACAGGGGGCGGCCTACGAGCAGTACTTC
CASSIEQGAAYEQYF
>NA|TRBJ2-3|TRBV5-1|TRBD1
TGCGCCAGCAGCTGGGACAGGGAGAGCACAGATACGCAGTATTTT
CASSWDRESTDTQYF
>once|TRBJ2-3|TRBV10-3|TRBD2
TGTGCCGCGGCACTAGCGGTCTCAGATACGCAGTATTTT
CAAALAVSDTQYF
>NA|TRBJ1-1|TRBV6-5|NA
TGTGCCAGCAGGCCCTCGCGAACCTCCACTGAAGCTTTCTTT
CASRPSRTSTEAFF
>NA|TRBJ2-1|TRBV6-5|NA
TGTGCCAGTTCGAAGGGCCCAGGGGTGTACAATGAGCAGTTCTTC
CASSKGPGVYNEQFF
>NA|TRBJ1-1|TRBV9|TRBD1
TGTGCCAGCAGCGTAGAGACAGGGAGAACTGAAGCTTTCTTT
CASSVETGRTEAFF
>NA|TRBJ1-1|TRBV4-1|NA
TGCGCCAGCAGCCAAGTGGGACTACTCGGGACGAACACTGAAGCTTTCTTT
CASSQVGLLGTNTEAFF
>NA|TRBJ2-7|TRBV9|TRBD1
TGTGCCAGCAGCGTCTCCGGACAGGGGTTAGGCGAGCAGTACTTC
CASSVSGQGLGEQYF
>NA|TRBJ1-2|TRBV28|NA
TGTGCCACCCTGGACAATAACTATGGCTACACCTTC
CATLDNNYGYTF
>NA|TRBJ2-1|TRBV6-6|TRBD2
TGTGCCAGCAGTTATAGCGGGGGGGATTACAATGAGCAGTTCTTC
CASSYSGGDYNEQFF
>NA|TRBJ2-7|TRBV6-5|NA
TGTGCCAGCAGATCCTACTCCTACGAGCAGTACTTC
CASRSYSYEQYF
>NA|TRBJ2-7|TRBV11-2|NA
TGTGCCAGCAGCTCGTCCTACGAGCAGTACTTC
CASSSSYEQYF
>once|TRBJ2-1|TRBV20-1|TRBD1
TGCAGTGCTGGGACAGGGGAGTTCTTC
CSAGTGEFF
>NA|TRBJ1-4|TRBV9|NA
TGTGCCAGCAGCGTAGGAAGAGGTGCAACTAATGAAAAACTGTTTTTT
CASSVGRGATNEKLFF
>NA|TRBJ2-2|TRBV21-1|NA
TGTGCCAGCAGCGCCGTAAGCGGGATTAACACCGGGGAGCTGTTTTTT
CASSAVSGINTGELFF
>NA|TRBJ2-5|TRBV5-8|TRBD1
TGTGCCAGCAGCTACAACGACAGGGGGCGTGCGGGAGAGACCCAGTACTTC
CASSYNDRGRAGETQYF
>NA|TRBJ1-4|TRBV5-4|NA
TGTGCCAGCAGCTTGGGGGGGGACTTTGAAAAACTGTTTTTT
CASSLGGDFEKLFF
>NA|TRBJ2-7|TRBV28|TRBD1
TGTGCCAGCAGTCCCTACAGGGGGCGCGACGAGCAGTACTTC
CASSPYRGRDEQYF
>NA|TRBJ1-4|TRBV30|TRBD1
TGTGCCTGGAGCACAGGGGGTCTTCCAACTAATGAAAAACTGTTTTTT
CAWSTGGLPTNEKLFF
>NA|TRBJ1-2|TRBV9|TRBD1
TGTGCCAGCAGCCGGGACAGTTTCTATGGCTACACCTTC
CASSRDSFYGYTF